This is a list of T cell receptor beta chains from one sample in a study of T cell responses to AZD1222 COVID-19 vaccine. The protocol was immunoSEQ multiplex PCR, while the TCRdb copy is restricted to in-frame clones and leaves out a portion. The sample consists of about 150,000 clones, 93% of them appearing once. The sequenced sample was peripheral blood, obtained on day 0 of AZD1222 vaccination. All receptors derive from an adult in good health. Both conserved end residues are part of each CDR3. D genes are given only for firm matches. Some rows have no size entry. The others give once, few or many, or a class for an expanded clone.

v_call	j_call	clone_size	d_call	cdr3_aa	cdr3_nt
TRBV27	TRBJ1-1	-	TRBD1	CASSPYRGQGDTEAFF	TGTGCCAGCAGTCCGTACAGGGGGCAAGGGGACACTGAAGCTTTCTTT
TRBV11-2	TRBJ1-2	-	TRBD1	CASSLYQGGYGYTF	TGTGCCAGCAGCTTATATCAGGGGGGCTATGGCTACACCTTC
TRBV9	TRBJ1-2	-	-	CASSVALVAVHGYTF	TGTGCCAGCAGCGTAGCTCTAGTGGCGGTTCACGGCTACACCTTC
TRBV5-6	TRBJ2-6	-	-	CASSLADTSSGANVLTF	TGTGCCAGCAGCTTGGCGGACACAAGTTCTGGGGCCAACGTCCTGACTTTC
TRBV5-1	TRBJ2-2	medium-sized	TRBD2	CASSLGLAGDTGELFF	TGCGCCAGCAGCTTGGGCCTAGCGGGAGACACCGGGGAGCTGTTTTTT
TRBV3-1/TRBV3-2	TRBJ2-7	-	-	CASSQNSFGQRSYEQYF	TGTGCCAGCAGCCAAAATTCGTTCGGGCAGCGGTCTTACGAGCAGTACTTC
TRBV19	TRBJ2-2	once	-	CASSVNRVGTGELFF	TGTGCCAGTAGTGTGAACAGGGTCGGAACCGGGGAGCTGTTTTTT
TRBV12-5	TRBJ2-1	-	TRBD1	CASGLGRGRDRGPLLGYNEQFF	TGTGCTAGTGGTTTGGGTCGTGGCCGGGACAGGGGACCCCTTTTGGGCTACAATGAGCAGTTCTTC
TRBV14	TRBJ2-3	-	TRBD2	CASSAAGGDTQYF	TGTGCCAGCAGTGCAGCGGGAGGAGATACGCAGTATTTT
TRBV27	TRBJ2-3	once	-	CASSLKVTTDTQYF	TGTGCCAGCAGTTTAAAGGTTACCACAGATACGCAGTATTTT
TRBV30	TRBJ2-1	-	TRBD2	CAWSVPRFGGNEQFF	TGTGCCTGGAGTGTACCCCGGTTCGGGGGGAATGAGCAGTTCTTC
TRBV27	TRBJ2-7	medium-sized	-	CASSLSPANEQYF	TGTGCCAGCAGTTTATCGCCGGCCAACGAGCAGTACTTC
TRBV9	TRBJ1-2	-	TRBD1	CASSVQGGYGYTF	TGTGCCAGCAGCGTACAGGGGGGGTACGGCTACACCTTC
TRBV3-1/TRBV3-2	TRBJ2-7	-	-	CASSQTHYEQYF	TGTGCCAGCAGCCAGACCCATTACGAGCAGTACTTC
TRBV5-4	TRBJ1-1	-	-	CASSLGQVEAFF	TGTGCCAGCAGCTTAGGGCAGGTTGAAGCTTTCTTT
TRBV9	TRBJ2-1	once	TRBD2	CASSVTSDSYNEQFF	TGTGCCAGCAGCGTAACTAGCGACTCCTACAATGAGCAGTTCTTC
TRBV5-1	TRBJ1-2	-	-	CASREVSYGYTF	TGCGCCAGCAGAGAGGTCAGCTATGGCTACACCTTC
TRBV10-3	TRBJ1-3	-	-	CAIAVGGISSGNTIYF	TGTGCCATCGCCGTAGGGGGGATAAGCTCTGGAAACACCATATATTTT
TRBV3-1/TRBV3-2	TRBJ2-5	-	-	CASKGRGGEETQYF	TGTGCCAGCAAGGGACGAGGTGGGGAAGAGACCCAGTACTTC